Below, one T cell receptor beta chain is given with its context. Germline V CDR1 and CDR2: LNHDA, SQIVND (reference sequence). J was trimmed by 6 bases and V by 5 bases; bases with no gene match: 11. CDR3 size: 16 residues. Libraries were prepared by immunoSEQ multiplex PCR; TCRdb keeps only in-frame clonotypes and omits some of them. The table records approximately 200,000 clones, 90% to 95% of them present only once. This entry belongs to a study of blood T cell repertoires in COVID-19. Sequencing input: peripheral blood. The TCR sequence derives from a man aged 30-40 years with COVID-19, enrolled during active disease. The V gene is TRBV19, the J gene TRBJ1-5, with TRBD1 identical over 9 bases. CDR3 bases: TGTGCCAGTAGTCTCACCGGACAGGGGCACCGTCAGCCCCAGCATTTT. This encodes CASSLTGQGHRQPQHF.